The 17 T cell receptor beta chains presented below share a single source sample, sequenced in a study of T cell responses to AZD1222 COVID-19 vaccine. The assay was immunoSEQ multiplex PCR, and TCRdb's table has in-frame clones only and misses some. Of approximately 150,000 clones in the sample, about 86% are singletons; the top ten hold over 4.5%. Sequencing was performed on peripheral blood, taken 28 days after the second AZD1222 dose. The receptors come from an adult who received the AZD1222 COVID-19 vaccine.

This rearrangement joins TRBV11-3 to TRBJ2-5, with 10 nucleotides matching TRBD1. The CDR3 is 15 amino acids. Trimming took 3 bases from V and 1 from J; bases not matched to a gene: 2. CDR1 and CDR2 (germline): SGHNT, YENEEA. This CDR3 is CASSLGQGSQETQYF. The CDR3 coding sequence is TGTGCCAGCAGCTTGGGACAGGGGAGCCAAGAGACCCAGTACTTC.

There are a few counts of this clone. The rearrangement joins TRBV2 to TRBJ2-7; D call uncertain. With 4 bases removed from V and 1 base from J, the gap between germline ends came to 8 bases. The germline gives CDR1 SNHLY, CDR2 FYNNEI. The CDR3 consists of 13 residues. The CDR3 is CASSVQESYEQYF. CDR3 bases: TGTGCCAGCAGTGTCCAGGAATCCTACGAGCAGTACTTC.

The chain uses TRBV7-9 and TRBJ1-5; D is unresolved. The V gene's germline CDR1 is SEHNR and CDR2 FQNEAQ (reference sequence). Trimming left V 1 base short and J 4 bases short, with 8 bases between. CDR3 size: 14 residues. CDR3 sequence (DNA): TGTGCCAGCAGCTTAGAGGGAGTGAATCAGCCCCAGCATTTT. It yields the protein CASSLEGVNQPQHF.

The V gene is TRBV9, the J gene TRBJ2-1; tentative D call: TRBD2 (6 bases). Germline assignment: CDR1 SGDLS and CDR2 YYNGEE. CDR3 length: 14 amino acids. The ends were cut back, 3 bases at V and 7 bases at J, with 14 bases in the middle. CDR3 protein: CASSAPVADNEQFF. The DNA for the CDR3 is TGTGCCAGCAGCGCGCCCGTAGCGGATAATGAGCAGTTCTTC.

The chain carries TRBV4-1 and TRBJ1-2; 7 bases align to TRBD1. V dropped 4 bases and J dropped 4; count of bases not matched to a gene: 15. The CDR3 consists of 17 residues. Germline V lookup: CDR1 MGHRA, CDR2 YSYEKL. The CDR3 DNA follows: TGCGCCAGCAGCCGAGAAGGGACAGCTTTAAATTTCTATGGCTACACCTTC. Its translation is CASSREGTALNFYGYTF.

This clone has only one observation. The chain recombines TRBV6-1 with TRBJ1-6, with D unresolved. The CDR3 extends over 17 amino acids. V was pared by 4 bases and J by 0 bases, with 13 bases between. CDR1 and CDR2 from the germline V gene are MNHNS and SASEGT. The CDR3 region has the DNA TGTGCCAGCAGTGGAAGGGCCAAGGGCTCCTATAATTCACCCCTCCACTTT. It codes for CASSGRAKGSYNSPLHF.

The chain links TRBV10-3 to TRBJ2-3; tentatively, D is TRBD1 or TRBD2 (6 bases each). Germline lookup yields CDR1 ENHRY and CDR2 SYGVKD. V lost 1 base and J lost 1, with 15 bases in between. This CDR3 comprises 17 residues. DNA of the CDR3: TGTGCCATCAGTGAGTTAGTGGGGGGCGGTGGCACAGATACGCAGTATTTT. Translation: CAISELVGGGGTDTQYF.

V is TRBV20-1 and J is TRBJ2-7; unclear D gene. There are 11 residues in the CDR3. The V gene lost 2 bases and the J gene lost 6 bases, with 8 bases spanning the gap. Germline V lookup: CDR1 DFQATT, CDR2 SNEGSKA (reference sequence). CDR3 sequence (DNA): TGCAGTGCTAGAATGGCAGGCGAGCAGTACTTC. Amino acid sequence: CSARMAGEQYF.

The CDR3 sequence: CASSPPRRNTEAFF. Written as DNA, the CDR3 is TGTGCCAGCAGCCCCCCGAGACGAAACACTGAAGCTTTCTTT. The V gene is TRBV3-1 (or the pseudogene TRBV3-2), the J gene TRBJ1-1; D is uncertain. Germline-derived CDR1 and CDR2 are LGHDT and YNNKEL (reference sequence). This CDR3 comprises 14 residues. V gave up 4 bases and J gave up 2 bases, with 11 bases separating them.

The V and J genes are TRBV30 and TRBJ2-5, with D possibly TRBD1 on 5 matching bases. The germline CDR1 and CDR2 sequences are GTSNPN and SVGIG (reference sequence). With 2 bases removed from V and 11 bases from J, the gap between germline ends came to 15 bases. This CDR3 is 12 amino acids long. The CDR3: CAWSPGQMRQYF. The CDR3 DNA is TGTGCCTGGAGTCCAGGGCAAATGCGGCAGTACTTC.

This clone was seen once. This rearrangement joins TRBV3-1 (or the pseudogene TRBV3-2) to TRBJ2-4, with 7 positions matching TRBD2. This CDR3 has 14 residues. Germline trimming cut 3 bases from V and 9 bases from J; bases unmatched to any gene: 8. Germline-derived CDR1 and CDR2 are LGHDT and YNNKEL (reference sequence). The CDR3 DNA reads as TGTGCCAGCAGCCAGGGGGGAGGGGCCGGCATTCAGTACTTC. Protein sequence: CASSQGGGAGIQYF.

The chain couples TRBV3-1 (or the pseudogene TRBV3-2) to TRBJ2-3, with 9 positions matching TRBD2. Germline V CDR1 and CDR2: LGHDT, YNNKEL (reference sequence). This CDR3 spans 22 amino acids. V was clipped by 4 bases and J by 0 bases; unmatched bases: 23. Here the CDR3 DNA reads TGTGCCAGCAGCCCTAGAATTCTCCGAGCGGGAGGTAATATACAGAGCACAGATACGCAGTATTTT. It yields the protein CASSPRILRAGGNIQSTDTQYF.

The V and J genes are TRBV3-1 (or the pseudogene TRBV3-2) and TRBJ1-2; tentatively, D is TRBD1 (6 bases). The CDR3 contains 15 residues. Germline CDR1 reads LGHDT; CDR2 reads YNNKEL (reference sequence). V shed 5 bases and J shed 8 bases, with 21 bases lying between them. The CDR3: CASSWSRRGPSGYTF. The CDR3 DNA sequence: TGTGCCAGCAGCTGGAGCCGCAGGGGCCCCTCGGGCTACACCTTC.

The CDR3 protein is CASSQTGTVNTGELFF. CDR3 DNA: TGCGCCAGCAGCCAAACCGGGACAGTGAACACCGGGGAGCTGTTTTTT. The chain recombines TRBV4-1 with TRBJ2-2; 7 bases are a match to TRBD1. The junction had 4 bases not matched to a gene; V was cut back by 2 bases and J by 1 base. The CDR3 length is 16 residues. Germline CDR1 MGHRA, CDR2 YSYEKL.

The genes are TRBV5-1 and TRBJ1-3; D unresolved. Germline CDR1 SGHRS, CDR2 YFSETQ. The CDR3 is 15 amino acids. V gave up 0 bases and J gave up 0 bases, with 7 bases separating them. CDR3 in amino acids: CASSLATFSGNTIYF. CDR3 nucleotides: TGCGCCAGCAGCTTGGCCACATTCTCTGGAAACACCATATATTTT. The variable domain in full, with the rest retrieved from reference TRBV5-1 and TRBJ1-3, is KAGVTQTPRYLIKTRGQQVTLSCSPISGHRSVSWYQQTPGQGLQFLFEYFSETQRNKGNFPGRFSGRQFSNSRSEMNVSTLELGDSALYLCASSLATFSGNTIYFGEGSWLTVV.

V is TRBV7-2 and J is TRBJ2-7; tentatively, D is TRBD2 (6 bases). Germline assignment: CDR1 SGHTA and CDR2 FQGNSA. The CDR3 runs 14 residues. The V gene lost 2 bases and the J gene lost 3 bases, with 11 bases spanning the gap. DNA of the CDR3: TGTGCCAGCAGCTTAAGCCTAGCGAACTACGAGCAGTACTTC. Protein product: CASSLSLANYEQYF.

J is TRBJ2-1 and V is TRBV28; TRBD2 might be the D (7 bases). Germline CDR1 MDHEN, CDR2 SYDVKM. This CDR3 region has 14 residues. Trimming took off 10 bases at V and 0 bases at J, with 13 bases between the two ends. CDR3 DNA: TGTGCCATCGAGGGGGGGCCCTCCTACAATGAGCAGTTCTTC. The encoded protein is CAIEGGPSYNEQFF.